A selection of T cell receptor beta chains follows, all from one sample in a study of blood T cell repertoires in COVID-19. Here immunoSEQ multiplex PCR was the method, and the copy in TCRdb shows in-frame clones only, minus some. The sample contains roughly 290,000 clones, around nine tenths of which appear only once. Specimen: PBMCs or T cells enriched from blood (not recorded which). These TCRs come from a woman aged 40 to 49 who had recovered from COVID-19. The CDR3 runs from the conserved cysteine through the conserved F or W. A D gene is named only where the DNA matches it firmly.

>TRBD2|TRBV11-2|TRBJ2-5
CASSLGGTSGMQETQYF
>TRBD2|TRBV4-3|TRBJ2-1
CASSQASRLAEGDEQFF
>-|TRBV27|TRBJ2-7
CASGSGGPYEQYF
>-|TRBV10-3|TRBJ2-1
CAISESGPNNEQFF
>TRBD1|TRBV28|TRBJ2-7
CASSSDREASYEQYF
>TRBD1|TRBV6-2/TRBV6-3|TRBJ1-5
CASSQGGIRNQPQHF
>TRBD2|TRBV7-9|TRBJ2-3
CASSLSSGTSTLSADTQYF
>-|TRBV19|TRBJ2-1
CASRDSSVHNEQFF
>-|TRBV7-7|TRBJ2-1
CASSSAPGSYNEQFF
>TRBD2|TRBV12-5|TRBJ2-3
CASAAYAGADTQYF
>TRBD2|TRBV5-1|TRBJ2-3
CASSPLAGGWASTDTQYF
>TRBD1|TRBV7-2|TRBJ2-2
CASSPLPGTGNTGELFF
>TRBD1|TRBV6-5|TRBJ1-2
CACRTGDGYTF
>TRBD1|TRBV19|TRBJ1-2
CASSSDRPYGYTF
>-|TRBV5-4|TRBJ1-2
CASSLTLGLNYGYTF
>TRBD2|TRBV11-2|TRBJ2-1
CASSSRTGRLAGRYNEQFF
>-|TRBV6-5|TRBJ2-1
CASSSGSSYNEQFF
>TRBD1|TRBV7-9|TRBJ2-3
CASSPLQGAWDWGRYTQYF
>-|TRBV3-1/TRBV3-2|TRBJ2-1
CASSLQRSSYNEQFF
>-|TRBV7-9|TRBJ1-5
CASSSQGTGNQPQHF
>-|TRBV9|TRBJ2-1
CASSVESSFLYNEQFF
>TRBD1|TRBV5-6|TRBJ2-7
CASSPMRGTGVTYEQYF
>-|TRBV18|TRBJ1-3
CASSPDIHSGNTIYF
>-|TRBV5-5|TRBJ1-1
CASSLIPGINTEAFF
>-|TRBV4-3|TRBJ2-1
CASSQGDSSSYNEQFF
>TRBD1|TRBV18|TRBJ2-1
CASRIKAGTGSRNEQFF
>TRBD1|TRBV7-2|TRBJ2-5
CASSLGGTGGETQYF
>TRBD2|TRBV19|TRBJ2-1
CASRRTSGSLGEQFF
>-|TRBV2|TRBJ1-3
CASSEVLLGNTIYF
>TRBD2|TRBV5-4|TRBJ2-1
CASSVTGYRGGRHYNEQFF
>-|TRBV2|TRBJ2-7
CASSEAARSYEQYF
>-|TRBV7-2|TRBJ2-3
CACTGGAADTQYF
>TRBD1|TRBV19|TRBJ2-2
CASSTGQGAWAGELFF
>-|TRBV5-1|TRBJ1-4
CASSPSMATNEKLFF
>-|TRBV2|TRBJ2-1
CASSQTGTKNNEQFF
>TRBD1|TRBV4-3|TRBJ1-4
CASSQQPMTGGGEKLFF
>TRBD1|TRBV28|TRBJ2-1
CASSTLTGIYNEQFF
>-|TRBV25-1|TRBJ2-3
CASAPNEHTDTQYF
>TRBD1|TRBV5-1|TRBJ1-2
CASSGGQGQAYGYTF
>TRBD1|TRBV19|TRBJ2-7
CASSKGTGSDYEQYF
>TRBD2|TRBV30|TRBJ2-7
CAWSGTSGSSYEQYF
>-|TRBV10-3|TRBJ2-1
CAISPDFGRSSYNEQFF
>-|TRBV30|TRBJ1-2
CASPTRGRPSYGYTF
>-|TRBV27|TRBJ1-1
CASTPGGGGRGTEAFF
>TRBD2|TRBV30|TRBJ2-1
CAWRGGAYNEQFF
>-|TRBV10-2|TRBJ2-5
CASSEGAWETQYF
>TRBD2|TRBV4-1|TRBJ2-5
CASRSGMGETQYF
>-|TRBV28|TRBJ2-1
CASSFSGTYNEQFF
>TRBD1|TRBV3-1/TRBV3-2|TRBJ2-7
CASSPGGTGWLEQYF
>-|TRBV28|TRBJ1-1
CASTPVSSVTEAFF